The present TCR beta chain was sequenced within a study of blood T cell repertoires in COVID-19. Study as a whole: Samples representing acute and convalescent COVID-19 were sourced from the United States, Italy and Spain. T cells, B-cell-depleted T cells, or PBMCs supplied cDNA or gDNA.

Participants' own reports of clinical history determined their cohort assignment. This CDR3 comprises 12 residues. Looked up from germline, CDR1 is SEHNR and CDR2 is FQNEAQ (reference sequence). V lost 5 bases and J 3 bases, leaving 8 bases between the germline ends. Authors' analysis steps: Estimation of nucleated cell counts relied on the amplification of reference gene primers. Clones were read by immunoSEQ multiplex PCR, and TCRdb kept only the in-frame ones, dropping some. V and J calls and clone size come straight from that table; D and trimming were deduced from the DNA. The table has about 260,000 clones, 80% to 90% seen once. This clone came up once.

The sample was PBMCs or T cells enriched from blood (not recorded which). The chain has TRBV7-9 and TRBJ2-7; possible D gene TRBD2, 6 bases. The sequence came from a woman aged 25 to 39 with acute COVID-19. The DNA for the CDR3 is TGTGCCAGCAGCCGGGGGTTCTACGAGCAGTACTTC. This codes for CASSRGFYEQYF.